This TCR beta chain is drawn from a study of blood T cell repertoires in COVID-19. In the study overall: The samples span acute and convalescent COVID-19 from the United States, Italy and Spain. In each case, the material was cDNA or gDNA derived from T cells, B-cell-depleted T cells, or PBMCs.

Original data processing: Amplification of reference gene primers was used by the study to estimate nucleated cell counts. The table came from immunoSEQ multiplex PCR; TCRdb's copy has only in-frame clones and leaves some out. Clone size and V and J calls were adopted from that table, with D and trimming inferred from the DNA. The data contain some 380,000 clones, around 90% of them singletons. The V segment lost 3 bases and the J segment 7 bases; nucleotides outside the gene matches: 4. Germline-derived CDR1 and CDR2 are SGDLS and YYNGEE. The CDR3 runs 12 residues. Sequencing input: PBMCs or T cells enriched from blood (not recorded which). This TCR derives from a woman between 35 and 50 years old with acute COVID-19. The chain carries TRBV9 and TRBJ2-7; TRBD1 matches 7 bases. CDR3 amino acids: CASSETTGEQYF. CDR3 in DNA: TGTGCCAGCAGCGAGACGACAGGGGAGCAGTACTTC.